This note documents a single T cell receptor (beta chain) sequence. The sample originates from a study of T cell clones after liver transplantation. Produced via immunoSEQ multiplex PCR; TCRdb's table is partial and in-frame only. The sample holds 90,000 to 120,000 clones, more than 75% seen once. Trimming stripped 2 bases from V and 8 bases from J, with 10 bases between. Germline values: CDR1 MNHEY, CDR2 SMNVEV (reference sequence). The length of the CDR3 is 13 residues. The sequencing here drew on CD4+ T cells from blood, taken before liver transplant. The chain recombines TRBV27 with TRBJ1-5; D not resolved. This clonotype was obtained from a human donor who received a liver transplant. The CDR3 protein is CASSLVVGEPQHF. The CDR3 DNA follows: TGTGCCAGCAGTTTAGTAGTCGGAGAGCCCCAGCATTTT.